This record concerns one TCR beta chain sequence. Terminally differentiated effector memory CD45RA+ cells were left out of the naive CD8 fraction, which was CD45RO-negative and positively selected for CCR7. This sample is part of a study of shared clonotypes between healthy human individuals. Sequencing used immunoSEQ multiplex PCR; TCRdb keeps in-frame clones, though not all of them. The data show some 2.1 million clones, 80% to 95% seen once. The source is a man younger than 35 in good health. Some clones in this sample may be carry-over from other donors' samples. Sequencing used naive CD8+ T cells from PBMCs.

CDR3 DNA sequence: TGCAGCAGTAGGGGAGGGTCGGACTACGAGCAGTACTTC. This sequence encodes CSSRGGSDYEQYF. The V gene is TRBV29-1, the J gene TRBJ2-7, with 7 positions matching TRBD2. Germline V CDR1 and CDR2: SQVTM, ANQGSEA. After removal of 8 bases from V and 3 bases from J, the junction contained 10 bases not matched to a gene. This CDR3 region has 13 residues.